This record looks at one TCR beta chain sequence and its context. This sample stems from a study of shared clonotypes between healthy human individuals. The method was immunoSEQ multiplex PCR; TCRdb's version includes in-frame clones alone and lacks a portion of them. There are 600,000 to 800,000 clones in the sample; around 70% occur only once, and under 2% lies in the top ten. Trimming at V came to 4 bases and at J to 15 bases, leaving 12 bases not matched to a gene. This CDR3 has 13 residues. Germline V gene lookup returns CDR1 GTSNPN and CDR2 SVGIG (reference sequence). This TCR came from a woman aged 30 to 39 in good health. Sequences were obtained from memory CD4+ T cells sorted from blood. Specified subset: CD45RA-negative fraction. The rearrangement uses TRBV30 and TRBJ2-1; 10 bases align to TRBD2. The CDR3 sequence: CAWKRMSSGRPFF. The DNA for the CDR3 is TGTGCCTGGAAGCGGATGAGTAGCGGGAGGCCGTTCTTC.